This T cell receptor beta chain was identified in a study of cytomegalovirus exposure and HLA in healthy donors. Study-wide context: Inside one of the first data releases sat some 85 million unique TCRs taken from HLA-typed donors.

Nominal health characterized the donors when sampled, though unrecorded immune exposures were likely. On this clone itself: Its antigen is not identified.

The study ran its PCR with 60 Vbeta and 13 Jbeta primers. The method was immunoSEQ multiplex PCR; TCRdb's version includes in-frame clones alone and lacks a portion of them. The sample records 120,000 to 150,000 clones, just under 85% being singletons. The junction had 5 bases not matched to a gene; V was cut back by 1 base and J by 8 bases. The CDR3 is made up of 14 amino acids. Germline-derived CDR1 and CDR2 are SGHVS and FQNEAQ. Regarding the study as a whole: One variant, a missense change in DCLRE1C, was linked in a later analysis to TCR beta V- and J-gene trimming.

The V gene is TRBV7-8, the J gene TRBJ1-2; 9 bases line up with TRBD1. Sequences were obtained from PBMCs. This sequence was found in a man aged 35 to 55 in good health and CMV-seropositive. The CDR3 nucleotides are TGTGCCAGCAGCTTAGGGACAGGGGTTTGGGGCTACACCTTC. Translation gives CASSLGTGVWGYTF.